The rows below give T cell receptor beta chains drawn from one sample of a study of OX40 agonist ivuxolimab in advanced cancers. Sequencing used immunoSEQ multiplex PCR; TCRdb keeps in-frame clones, though not all of them. The sample consists of tens of thousands of clones, roughly 78% of them appearing once. This material consisted of CD4+ or CD8+ T cells sorted from blood, taken in a trial of the OX40 agonist ivuxolimab. These receptor sequences come from an adult with an advanced solid tumor such as melanoma, head and neck, liver or kidney cancer. Both conserved end residues are part of each CDR3. The order of the fields is V gene, clone size, J gene, D gene, CDR3 protein, CDR3 DNA. The D gene is left open where the match is weak. Part of the rows lack a size; the others show once, few, many or a class for expanded clones.

>TRBV7-9|-|TRBJ2-7|-
CASGPQDGYEQYF
TGTGCCAGCGGACCCCAGGACGGTTACGAGCAGTACTTC
>TRBV6-5|-|TRBJ1-3|-
CASSPSGNTIYF
TGTGCCAGCAGCCCCTCTGGAAACACCATATATTTT
>TRBV19|-|TRBJ1-2|TRBD1
CASRLTGPYGYTF
TGTGCCAGTAGACTGACAGGGCCTTATGGCTACACCTTC
>TRBV5-8|-|TRBJ2-7|-
CASSFGTLEQYF
TGTGCCAGCAGCTTTGGCACTCTCGAGCAGTACTTC
>TRBV19|-|TRBJ2-1|TRBD2
CASSISSGGYNEQFF
TGTGCCAGTAGTATCTCTAGCGGGGGGTACAATGAGCAGTTCTTC
>TRBV18|few|TRBJ2-7|TRBD2
CASSPGTSSYEQYF
TGTGCCAGCTCACCTGGGACTAGCTCCTACGAGCAGTACTTC
>TRBV7-2|-|TRBJ2-7|-
CASSLVTGSEQYF
TGTGCCAGCAGCTTAGTTACAGGGAGCGAGCAGTACTTC
>TRBV7-8|-|TRBJ2-2|-
CASSSSSPWGATGELFF
TGTGCCAGCAGCTCAAGTAGCCCGTGGGGAGCTACCGGGGAGCTGTTTTTT
>TRBV5-1|-|TRBJ2-1|TRBD1
CASSLGKVTGASEQFF
TGCGCCAGCAGCTTGGGTAAGGTGACAGGGGCCTCTGAGCAGTTCTTC
>TRBV6-5|-|TRBJ1-2|TRBD1
CASSYKGTGDGYTF
TGTGCCAGCAGTTACAAGGGGACAGGGGACGGCTACACCTTC
>TRBV6-6|-|TRBJ1-1|-
CASSYSGGVNTEAFF
TGTGCCAGCAGTTACTCTGGGGGCGTGAACACTGAAGCTTTCTTT
>TRBV6-6|-|TRBJ1-2|-
CASTQLGVWGYTF
TGTGCCAGCACCCAATTGGGGGTTTGGGGCTACACCTTC
>TRBV7-9|-|TRBJ2-5|TRBD2
CASSPLGLAVQETQYF
TGTGCCAGCAGCCCCCTGGGGCTAGCGGTCCAAGAGACCCAGTACTTC
>TRBV6-5|-|TRBJ1-2|-
CASTDPKGGYTF
TGTGCCAGCACCGACCCTAAGGGGGGCTACACCTTC
>TRBV7-2|-|TRBJ2-5|-
CASSTVAETQYF
TGTGCCAGCAGTACGGTCGCAGAGACCCAGTACTTC
>TRBV5-6|-|TRBJ1-1|-
CASSLVPGNEAFF
TGTGCCAGCAGCTTGGTACCAGGGAATGAAGCTTTCTTT
>TRBV7-9|-|TRBJ2-2|TRBD2
CASSPGPRRELRTGELFF
TGTGCCAGCAGCCCAGGACCGCGGCGGGAGCTTCGGACCGGGGAGCTGTTTTTT
>TRBV20-1|-|TRBJ2-1|TRBD1
CSAHRDSQFF
TGCAGTGCTCACCGGGACAGTCAGTTCTTC
>TRBV5-1|-|TRBJ2-7|-
CASSRSGGGSDEQYF
TGCGCCAGCAGCCGATCTGGGGGCGGGTCGGACGAGCAGTACTTC
>TRBV19|-|TRBJ2-2|-
CAGSYGTTNTGELFF
TGTGCCGGATCATACGGGACAACGAACACCGGGGAGCTGTTTTTT
>TRBV5-1|-|TRBJ2-2|-
CASSLGQTGELFF
TGCGCCAGCAGCCTGGGACAAACCGGGGAGCTGTTTTTT
>TRBV7-9|-|TRBJ1-2|TRBD1
CASSSRDRGRYGYTF
TGTGCCAGCAGCTCCCGGGACAGAGGTCGCTATGGCTACACCTTC
>TRBV7-2|few|TRBJ2-3|TRBD2
CASSFTGTSGVSDTQYF
TGTGCCAGCAGCTTTACCGGGACTAGCGGGGTATCAGATACGCAGTATTTT
>TRBV9|-|TRBJ1-1|-
CASSVGVGVNTEAFF
TGTGCCAGCAGCGTAGGGGTAGGGGTGAACACTGAAGCTTTCTTT
>TRBV28|-|TRBJ2-1|TRBD1
CASSLGTGRNEQFF
TGTGCCAGCAGTTTAGGGACAGGGCGAAATGAGCAGTTCTTC
>TRBV6-5|-|TRBJ2-7|-
CASSYPDGSYEQYF
TGTGCCAGCAGTTACCCGGACGGCTCCTACGAGCAGTACTTC
>TRBV28|-|TRBJ1-1|-
CASTTGRNTEAFF
TGTGCCAGCACCACAGGGAGGAACACTGAAGCTTTCTTT
>TRBV4-1|-|TRBJ1-3|TRBD1
CASSPELSQGRGNTIYF
TGCGCCAGCAGCCCAGAGCTTTCACAGGGGCGAGGAAACACCATATATTTT
>TRBV19|few|TRBJ1-2|-
CASSIAEARGYTF
TGTGCCAGTAGTATAGCGGAAGCGAGAGGCTACACCTTC
>TRBV27|-|TRBJ2-7|TRBD1
CASSLLALAGGPYEQYF
TGTGCCAGCAGTTTATTAGCCCTGGCAGGGGGCCCCTACGAGCAGTACTTC
>TRBV6-5|-|TRBJ2-7|TRBD1
CASSIGTGENYEQYF
TGTGCCAGCAGTATCGGGACAGGGGAGAACTACGAGCAGTACTTC
>TRBV4-3|-|TRBJ2-6|TRBD1
CASSTTGSGANVLTF
TGCGCCAGCAGCACGACAGGGTCTGGGGCCAACGTCCTGACTTTC
>TRBV7-8|-|TRBJ2-7|TRBD2
CASSREGHPSSYEQYF
TGTGCCAGCAGCCGGGAGGGACATCCAAGCTCCTACGAGCAGTACTTC
>TRBV27|-|TRBJ2-7|-
CASSSGQEIYEQYF
TGTGCCAGCAGTTCGGGACAAGAGATTTACGAGCAGTACTTC
>TRBV7-9|-|TRBJ1-1|TRBD1
CASSPIPQGEAFF
TGTGCCAGCAGCCCGATCCCACAGGGGGAAGCTTTCTTT
>TRBV15|-|TRBJ2-3|TRBD2
CATSNRLADSTDTQYF
TGTGCCACCAGCAACCGGCTAGCGGATAGCACAGATACGCAGTATTTT
>TRBV30|-|TRBJ2-7|TRBD2
CAWTTSANEQYF
TGTGCCTGGACGACTAGCGCCAACGAGCAGTACTTC
>TRBV7-2|-|TRBJ2-3|TRBD2
CASSSGRAGTDTQYF
TGTGCCAGCAGCTCCGGGAGGGCCGGCACAGATACGCAGTATTTT
>TRBV30|-|TRBJ2-1|-
CAWRAVGSHYNEQFF
TGTGCCTGGAGAGCAGTGGGAAGCCATTACAATGAGCAGTTCTTC
>TRBV6-6|-|TRBJ2-7|TRBD1
CASVGTGEDEQYF
TGTGCCAGCGTAGGGACAGGGGAGGACGAGCAGTACTTC
>TRBV4-1|-|TRBJ2-7|TRBD2
CASSQEGQGSGRANEQYF
TGCGCCAGCAGCCAAGAGGGTCAGGGGAGCGGGAGGGCTAACGAGCAGTACTTC
>TRBV15|-|TRBJ2-7|TRBD2
CATSGAPGLAGASYEQYF
TGTGCCACCAGCGGTGCTCCGGGACTAGCGGGAGCGTCCTACGAGCAGTACTTC
>TRBV28|few|TRBJ1-1|-
CASSSQGGGRTEAFF
TGTGCCAGCAGTTCCCAAGGGGGAGGGCGGACTGAAGCTTTCTTT
>TRBV28|-|TRBJ1-5|TRBD1
CASSLSGDRQPQHF
TGTGCCAGCAGTTTATCAGGGGACAGGCAGCCCCAGCATTTT
>TRBV5-1|once|TRBJ1-1|-
CASSFGRENTEAFF
TGCGCCAGCAGCTTCGGGCGGGAGAACACTGAAGCTTTCTTT
>TRBV27|once|TRBJ1-5|-
CASSFLQGSQPQHF
TGTGCCAGCAGTTTCTTACAGGGTTCTCAGCCCCAGCATTTT
>TRBV27|-|TRBJ2-1|TRBD2
CASTFSGLGNEQFF
TGTGCCAGCACCTTTAGCGGGTTGGGCAATGAGCAGTTCTTC
>TRBV18|-|TRBJ2-7|TRBD1
CASSPQGARASGYEQYF
TGTGCCAGCTCACCACAGGGGGCCAGGGCGTCCGGATACGAGCAGTACTTC
>TRBV5-6|once|TRBJ1-1|TRBD1
CASSLRTVQGATEAFF
TGTGCCAGCAGCTTGCGAACTGTACAGGGGGCCACTGAAGCTTTCTTT
>TRBV18|-|TRBJ1-1|-
CASSPRVGSGDVNTEAFF
TGTGCCAGCTCACCAAGAGTTGGGTCAGGCGATGTGAACACTGAAGCTTTCTTT
>TRBV5-1|-|TRBJ2-3|-
CASSLGRGATDTQYF
TGCGCCAGCAGCTTGGGTCGGGGGGCGACAGATACGCAGTATTTT
>TRBV27|-|TRBJ1-4|-
CATGSIPNEKLFF
TGTGCCACCGGCTCAATTCCTAATGAAAAACTGTTTTTT
>TRBV4-3|-|TRBJ2-3|-
CASSQDSPLRGSTDTQYF
TGCGCCAGCAGCCAAGATTCCCCCTTGAGGGGTAGCACAGATACGCAGTATTTT